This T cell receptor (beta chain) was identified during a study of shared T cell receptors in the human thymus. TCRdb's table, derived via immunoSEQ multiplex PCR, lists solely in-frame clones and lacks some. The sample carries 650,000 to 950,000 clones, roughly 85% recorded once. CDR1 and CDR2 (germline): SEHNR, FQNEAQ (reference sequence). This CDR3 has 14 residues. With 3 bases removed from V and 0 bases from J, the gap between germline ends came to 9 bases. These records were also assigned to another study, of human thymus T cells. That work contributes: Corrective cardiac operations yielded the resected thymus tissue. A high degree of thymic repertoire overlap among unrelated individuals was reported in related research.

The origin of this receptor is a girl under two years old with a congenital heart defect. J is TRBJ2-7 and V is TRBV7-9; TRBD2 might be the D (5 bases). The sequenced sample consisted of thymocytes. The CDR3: CASSFQDSSYEQYF. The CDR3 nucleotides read TGTGCCAGCAGCTTCCAGGACTCCTCCTACGAGCAGTACTTC.